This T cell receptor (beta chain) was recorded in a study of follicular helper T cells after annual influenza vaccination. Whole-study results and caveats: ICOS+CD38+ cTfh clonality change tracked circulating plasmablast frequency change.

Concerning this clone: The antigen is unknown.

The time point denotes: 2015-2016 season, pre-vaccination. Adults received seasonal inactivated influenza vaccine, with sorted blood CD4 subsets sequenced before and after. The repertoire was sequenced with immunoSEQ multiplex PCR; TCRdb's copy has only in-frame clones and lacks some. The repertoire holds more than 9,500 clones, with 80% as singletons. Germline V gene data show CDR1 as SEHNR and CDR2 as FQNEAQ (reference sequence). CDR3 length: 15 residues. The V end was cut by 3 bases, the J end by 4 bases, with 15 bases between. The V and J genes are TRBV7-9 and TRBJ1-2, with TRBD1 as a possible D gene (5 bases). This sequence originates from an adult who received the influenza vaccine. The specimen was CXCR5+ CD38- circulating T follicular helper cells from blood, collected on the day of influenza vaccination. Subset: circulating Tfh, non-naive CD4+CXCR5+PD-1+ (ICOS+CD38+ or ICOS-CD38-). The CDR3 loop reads CASSLTRGGGYGYTF. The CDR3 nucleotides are TGTGCCAGCAGCTTGACTAGGGGAGGAGGCTATGGCTACACCTTC.